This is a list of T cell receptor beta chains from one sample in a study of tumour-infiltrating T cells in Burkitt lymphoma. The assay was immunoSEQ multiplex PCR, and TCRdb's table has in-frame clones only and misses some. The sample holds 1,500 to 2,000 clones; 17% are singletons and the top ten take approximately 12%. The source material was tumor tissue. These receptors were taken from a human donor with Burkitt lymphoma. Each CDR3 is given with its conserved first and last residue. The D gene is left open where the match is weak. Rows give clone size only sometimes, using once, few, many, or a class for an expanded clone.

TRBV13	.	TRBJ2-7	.	CASSFGRVYEQYF	TGTGCCAGCAGCTTCGGCAGGGTCTACGAGCAGTACTTC
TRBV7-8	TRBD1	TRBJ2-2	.	CASSGTANTGELFF	TGTGCCAGCAGCGGGACAGCGAACACCGGGGAGCTGTTTTTT
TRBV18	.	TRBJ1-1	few	CASSPARTEAFF	TGTGCCAGCTCACCGGCCCGTACTGAAGCTTTCTTT
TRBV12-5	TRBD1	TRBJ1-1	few	CASGPQGVVTEAFF	TGTGCTAGTGGTCCCCAGGGGGTGGTCACTGAAGCTTTCTTT
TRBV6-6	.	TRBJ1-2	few	CASSPPGQSYGYTF	TGTGCCAGCAGTCCCCCCGGACAGAGCTATGGCTACACCTTC
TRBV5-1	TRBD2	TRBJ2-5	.	CASSLLTGGISETQYF	TGCGCCAGCAGCTTGTTAACGGGGGGGATTTCAGAGACCCAGTACTTC
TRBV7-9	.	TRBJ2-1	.	CASSLVIRNEQFF	TGTGCCAGCAGCTTAGTGATCCGGAATGAGCAGTTCTTC
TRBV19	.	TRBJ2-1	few	CASSEGSGRSYNNEQFF	TGTGCCAGTAGTGAGGGTAGTGGTCGGAGTTATAACAATGAACAGTTCTTC
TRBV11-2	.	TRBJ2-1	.	CASSPRRWSYNEQFF	TGTGCCAGCAGCCCCCGAAGATGGTCCTACAATGAGCAGTTCTTC
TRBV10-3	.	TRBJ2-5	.	CATLPGPQETQYF	TGTGCCACACTACCGGGACCTCAAGAGACCCAGTACTTC
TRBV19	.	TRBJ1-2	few	CASSFYRVGYGYTF	TGTGCCAGTAGTTTTTACAGGGTAGGGTATGGCTACACCTTC
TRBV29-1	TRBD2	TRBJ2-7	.	CSVLGTSAYEQYF	TGCAGCGTCCTTGGGACTAGCGCCTACGAGCAGTACTTC
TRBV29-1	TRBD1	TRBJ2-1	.	CSARPDRNNEQFF	TGCAGCGCCCGCCCGGACAGGAACAATGAGCAGTTCTTC
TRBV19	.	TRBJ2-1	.	CASSSNGSNEQFF	TGTGCCAGTAGTTCTAACGGGAGTAATGAGCAGTTCTTC
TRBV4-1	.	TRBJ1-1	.	CASSQRNQLNTEAFF	TGCGCCAGCAGCCAACGGAACCAATTGAACACTGAAGCTTTCTTT
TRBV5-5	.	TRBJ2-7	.	CASSLGPARSSSYEQYF	TGTGCCAGCAGCTTGGGCCCTGCCAGGAGTTCCTCCTACGAGCAGTACTTC
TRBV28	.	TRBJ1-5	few	CASSADGNQPQHF	TGTGCCAGCAGCGCGGACGGCAATCAGCCCCAGCATTTT
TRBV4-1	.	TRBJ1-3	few	CASSQEQRTLSSGNTIYF	TGCGCCAGCAGCCAAGAACAGAGGACCCTCAGCTCTGGAAACACCATATATTTT
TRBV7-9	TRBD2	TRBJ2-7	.	CASSPPGGLAGDEQYF	TGTGCCAGCAGCCCACCTGGGGGACTAGCGGGGGACGAGCAGTACTTC
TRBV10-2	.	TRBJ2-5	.	CASSVGGEQETQYF	TGCGCCAGCAGTGTCGGAGGGGAACAAGAGACCCAGTACTTC
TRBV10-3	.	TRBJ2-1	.	CAISESDKAHEQFF	TGTGCCATCAGTGAGTCAGACAAGGCCCATGAGCAGTTCTTC
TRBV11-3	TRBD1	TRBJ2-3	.	CASSPEQGSTQYF	TGTGCCAGCAGCCCCGAACAGGGGAGTACGCAGTATTTT
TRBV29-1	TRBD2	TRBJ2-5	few	CSVEDTERGFQETQYF	TGCAGCGTTGAAGATACCGAGCGGGGGTTCCAAGAGACCCAGTACTTC
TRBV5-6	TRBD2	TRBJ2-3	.	CASSLGLAGHRSDTQYF	TGTGCCAGCAGCTTGGGACTAGCGGGCCACCGATCGGATACGCAGTATTTT
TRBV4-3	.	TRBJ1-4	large	CASSQDRQGSEKLFF	TGCGCCAGCAGCCAAGATCGGCAGGGGTCCGAAAAACTGTTTTTT
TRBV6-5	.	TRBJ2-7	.	CASSYQGTAEQYF	TGTGCCAGCAGTTACCAGGGTACGGCCGAGCAGTACTTC
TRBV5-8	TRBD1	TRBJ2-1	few	CASNSKRDRVNNEQFF	TGTGCCAGTAACTCCAAGCGGGACAGGGTCAACAATGAGCAGTTCTTC
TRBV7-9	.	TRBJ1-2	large	CASSLKDREYNYGYTF	TGTGCCAGCAGCTTAAAGGATCGAGAATACAACTATGGCTACACCTTC
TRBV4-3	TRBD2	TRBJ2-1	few	CASSQVAGGGSEQFF	TGCGCCAGCAGCCAGGTAGCGGGAGGCGGTAGTGAGCAGTTCTTC
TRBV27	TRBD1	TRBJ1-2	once	CASSSPGTGSYGYTF	TGTGCCAGCAGTAGCCCTGGGACAGGGTCTTATGGCTACACCTTC
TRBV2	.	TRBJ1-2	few	CASSVDSRGYGYTF	TGTGCCAGCAGTGTTGACTCAAGGGGCTATGGCTACACCTTC
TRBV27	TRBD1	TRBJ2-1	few	CASRTGSNEQFF	TGTGCCAGCAGGACAGGGTCTAATGAGCAGTTCTTC
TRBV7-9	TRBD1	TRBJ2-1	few	CASSSGQVSSYNEQFF	TGTGCCAGCAGCTCCGGACAGGTGAGCTCCTACAATGAGCAGTTCTTC
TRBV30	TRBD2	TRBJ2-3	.	CAWSAASGSTDTQYF	TGTGCCTGGAGTGCAGCTAGCGGGAGCACAGATACGCAGTATTTT
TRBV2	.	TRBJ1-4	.	CASSLPPGYGWEKLFF	TGTGCCAGCAGTTTGCCACCGGGCTATGGGTGGGAAAAACTGTTTTTT
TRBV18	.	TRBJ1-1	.	CASSQATGVSGKAFF	TGTGCCAGCTCACAAGCTACGGGGGTATCGGGCAAAGCTTTCTTT
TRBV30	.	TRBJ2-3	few	CAWSGEWTEADTQYF	TGTGCCTGGAGTGGGGAGTGGACGGAGGCAGATACGCAGTATTTT